The 27 T cell receptor beta chains given below trace back to one sample, sequenced in a study of blood T cell repertoires in COVID-19. Here immunoSEQ multiplex PCR was the method, and the copy in TCRdb shows in-frame clones only, minus some. The sample lists hundreds of thousands of clones, around 90% seen once, with approximately 0.98% in the top ten. The sequenced sample was peripheral blood. The receptors here all came from a woman in her thirties or forties with COVID-19, enrolled during active disease.

The chain is built from TRBV28 and TRBJ2-1; 7 bases match TRBD1. The CDR3 spans 13 residues. Germline V gene data show CDR1 as MDHEN and CDR2 as SYDVKM. The V segment lost 7 bases and the J segment 9 bases; nucleotides outside the gene matches: 9. CDR3 amino acids: CASIMTGSIEQFF. DNA for the CDR3: TGTGCCAGCATTATGACAGGGAGTATTGAGCAGTTCTTC.

The gene calls are TRBV28 and TRBJ2-7, with a possible D match to TRBD1 (7 bases). The CDR3 covers 14 residues. Trimming cost V 5 bases and J 4 bases, with 15 bases left between them. Germline V gives CDR1 MDHEN, CDR2 SYDVKM. The CDR3 nucleotides are TGTGCCAGCAGTCCGGGGGACAGCCCTTACGAGCAGTACTTC. Protein sequence: CASSPGDSPYEQYF.

The V gene is TRBV11-3, the J gene TRBJ2-7; 8 bases align to TRBD1. Losses at the gene ends were 5 bases for V and 3 bases for J; bases not matched to a gene: 3. This CDR3 is 13 amino acids long. CDR1 and CDR2 from the germline V gene are SGHNT and YENEEA. CDR3 loop: CASSPDRGYEQYF. DNA of the CDR3: TGTGCCAGCAGCCCCGACAGGGGCTACGAGCAGTACTTC.

This clone was seen once. The V and J genes are TRBV9 and TRBJ1-5; D is possibly TRBD1 (5 bases). The ends were cut back, 2 bases at V and 0 bases at J, with 9 bases in the middle. The CDR3 is made up of 15 amino acids. Germline V gives CDR1 SGDLS, CDR2 YYNGEE. The CDR3 loop reads CASSVQGYSNQPQHF. CDR3 sequence (DNA): TGTGCCAGCAGCGTGCAGGGTTATAGCAATCAGCCCCAGCATTTT.

The chain recombines TRBV28 with TRBJ1-1; the D gene is possibly TRBD1 (6 bases). This CDR3 comprises 16 residues. Trimming shortened V by 3 bases and J by 5 bases, and 19 bases separated the two germline ends. CDR1 and CDR2 from the germline V gene are MDHEN and SYDVKM. The CDR3 protein is CASSFAGAPSGTEAFF. The CDR3 DNA reads as TGTGCCAGCAGTTTCGCAGGGGCCCCCTCGGGTACTGAAGCTTTCTTT.

This clone occurred once. This chain joins TRBV11-2 and TRBJ2-2, with a tentative D call TRBD2 (5 bases). Looked up from germline, CDR1 is SGHAT and CDR2 is FQNNGV. The CDR3 runs 16 residues. V lost 4 bases, J lost 5 bases, and 17 bases lay in between. CDR3 region: CASSSRSTPGTGELFF. Here the CDR3 DNA reads TGTGCCAGCAGCTCCCGATCGACCCCGGGGACCGGGGAGCTGTTTTTT. Supplemented by reference TRBV11-2 and TRBJ2-2, the full variable domain reads EAGVAQSPRYKIIEKRQSVAFWCNPISGHATLYWYQQILGQGPKLLIQFQNNGVVDDSQLPKDRFSAERLKGVDSTLKIQPAKLEDSAVYLCASSSRSTPGTGELFFGEGSRLTVL.

The chain carries TRBV5-1 and TRBJ2-3; D may be TRBD2 (6 bases). Trimming took 5 bases from V and 2 from J, leaving 12 bases between them. CDR3 length equals 14 residues. The germline V gene encodes CDR1 SGHRS and CDR2 YFSETQ. The CDR3 reads CASSSGTYTDTQYF. The CDR3 region has the DNA TGCGCCAGCAGTTCCGGGACTTACACAGATACGCAGTATTTT.

V and J are TRBV5-4 and TRBJ2-3; no reliable D call. The CDR3 is 15 residues long. CDR1 and CDR2 from the germline V gene are SGHNT and YYREEE (reference sequence). The V end lost 0 bases, the J end lost 0 bases, and 8 bases lay between the germline ends. The CDR3 loop is CASSLGPGSTDTQYF. The CDR3 nucleotides are TGTGCCAGCAGCTTGGGTCCAGGTAGCACAGATACGCAGTATTTT.

The chain employs TRBV29-1 and TRBJ2-7, with 7 bases aligning to TRBD1. V lost 5 bases and J lost 3; bases outside the gene matches: 4. Germline assignment: CDR1 SQVTM and CDR2 ANQGSEA. The CDR3 has 12 residues. CDR3 DNA: TGCAGCGTTTGCTCAGGGGGCTACGAGCAGTACTTC. Translated, it gives CSVCSGGYEQYF.

CDR3 amino acids: CASSLVPAGGFQQYF. The CDR3 DNA sequence: TGTGCCAGCAGCTTAGTCCCGGCGGGAGGGTTCCAGCAGTACTTC. The J gene is TRBJ2-7, the V gene TRBV7-9, with TRBD2 matching 9 bases. This CDR3 is built from 15 residues. V lost 1 base and J lost 8; bases outside the gene matches: 9. Germline CDR1 SEHNR, CDR2 FQNEAQ (reference sequence).

V gene TRBV6-6 combines with J gene TRBJ1-1, with D possibly TRBD1 on 5 matching bases. V lost 2 bases and J 2 bases, leaving 9 bases between the germline ends. Germline V gene sequence: CDR1 MNHNY, CDR2 SVGAGI (reference sequence). The CDR3 runs to 14 residues. For the CDR3, the DNA is TGTGCCAGCAGTTACAGGCAGGGTAACACTGAAGCTTTCTTT. Protein product: CASSYRQGNTEAFF.

The chain uses TRBV12-3 or TRBV12-4 and TRBJ1-1; D remains unclear. Trimming took 1 base from V and 6 from J, leaving 6 bases between them. The CDR3 is 12 amino acids. In DNA form, the CDR3 reads TGTGCCAGCAGTTTAGGGCTCCCTGAAGCTTTCTTT. Encoded protein: CASSLGLPEAFF.

The table lists this clone with a count of one. V and J are TRBV3-1 (or the pseudogene TRBV3-2) and TRBJ2-7; D is perhaps TRBD2 (6 bases). The CDR3 is 12 residues long. Germline-derived CDR1 and CDR2 are LGHDT and YNNKEL (reference sequence). Trimming shortened V by 3 bases and J by 5 bases, and 8 bases separated the two germline ends. CDR3 region: CASSQRTNEQYF. The CDR3 DNA reads as TGTGCCAGCAGCCAGAGGACTAACGAGCAGTACTTC.

V gene TRBV19 combines with J gene TRBJ1-5; D remains ambiguous. V shed 4 bases and J shed 2 bases, with 12 bases lying between them. Germline values: CDR1 LNHDA, CDR2 SQIVND (reference sequence). This CDR3 contains 15 residues. The CDR3 reads CASSSERVRNQPQHF. The CDR3 coding sequence is TGTGCCAGTAGTAGTGAGAGGGTCCGCAATCAGCCCCAGCATTTT.

The chain is built from TRBV7-9 and TRBJ2-2, with 15 bases aligning to TRBD2. CDR1 is SEHNR, CDR2 FQNEAQ, per germline (reference sequence). V lost 5 bases and J lost 5; bases outside the gene matches: 9. The CDR3 covers 18 residues. The CDR3 nucleotides read TGTGCCAGCAGCCCACCGGGACTAGCGGGAGGAGGTACCGGGGAGCTGTTTTTT. As protein: CASSPPGLAGGGTGELFF.

This clone was recorded once. The chain uses TRBV19 and TRBJ1-2, with 7 bases that match TRBD1. Germline-derived CDR1 and CDR2 are LNHDA and SQIVND (reference sequence). Trimming removed 10 bases from V and 0 bases from J; junction bases left unmatched: 8. The CDR3 runs 14 residues. CDR3 sequence: CATLDRAPNYGYTF. The CDR3 region has the DNA TGTGCCACCCTAGACAGGGCGCCTAACTATGGCTACACCTTC. Variable domain in full (rest from reference TRBV19 and TRBJ1-2): DGGITQSPKYLFRKEGQNVTLSCEQNLNHDAMYWYRQDPGQGLRLIYYSQIVNDFQKGDIAEGYSVSREKKESFPLTVTSAQKNPTAFYLCATLDRAPNYGYTFGSGTRLTVV.

With regard to this clone: A junction boundary mismatches the germline segment, possibly from a read error. The chain has TRBV29-1 and TRBJ2-3; 8 bases are shared with TRBD2. The CDR3 has 14 amino acids. Germline V lookup: CDR1 SQVTM, CDR2 ANQGSEA. The DNA of the CDR3 is TGCAGCGTAGAAGCGGGAGTGAGCGCAGATACGCAGTATTTT. Protein: CSVEAGVSADTQYF.

The chain has TRBV10-3 and TRBJ2-7; D unclear. Trimming took 6 bases from V and 2 from J, leaving 11 bases between them. The CDR3 has 13 residues. Germline V gene sequence: CDR1 ENHRY, CDR2 SYGVKD. CDR3 sequence reads: CAISARPAYEQYF. The CDR3 coding sequence is TGTGCCATCAGCGCCAGGCCCGCCTACGAGCAGTACTTC.

The count of this clone is one. The V call is TRBV9, the J call TRBJ2-5; 10 nucleotides align to TRBD2. The CDR3 consists of 16 residues. Germline V gives CDR1 SGDLS, CDR2 YYNGEE. J was trimmed by 5 bases and V by 0 bases; bases with no gene match: 7. CDR3 sequence (DNA): TGTGCCAGCAGCGTAGGTCAGCGGGAGGGCGCGGAGACCCAGTACTTC. It encodes CASSVGQREGAETQYF.

The V call is TRBV7-9, the J call TRBJ2-1, with a possible D match to TRBD1 (5 bases). The CDR3 is made up of 19 amino acids. Germline-derived CDR1 and CDR2 are SEHNR and FQNEAQ (reference sequence). V was pared by 1 base and J by 6 bases, with 25 bases between. CDR3 coding DNA: TGTGCCAGCAGCTTAGGGATTTCGGTAGTCGGAAAGGGGCGCAATGAGCAGTTCTTC. Protein product: CASSLGISVVGKGRNEQFF.

This rearrangement joins TRBV7-2 to TRBJ1-3; the D gene is possibly TRBD1 (5 bases). CDR1 and CDR2 (germline): SGHTA, FQGNSA. Trimming took 4 bases from V and 4 from J, leaving 14 bases between them. The CDR3 runs 15 residues. The CDR3 reads CASSSGRASGNTIYF. The CDR3 bases are TGTGCCAGCAGCTCCGGCAGGGCGTCCGGAAACACCATATATTTT.

The CDR3: CASSPSGLNQETQYF. CDR3 DNA: TGTGCCAGCAGCCCCTCGGGACTCAACCAAGAGACCCAGTACTTC. This chain links TRBV7-3 with TRBJ2-5; a weak D match, TRBD2 (6 bases). Trimming stripped 5 bases from V and 0 bases from J, with 13 bases between. This CDR3 region has 15 residues. Germline V gene lookup returns CDR1 SGHTA and CDR2 FQGTGA.

This clone occurred once. This sequence joins TRBV3-1 (or the pseudogene TRBV3-2) and TRBJ1-2; a possible D gene is TRBD1 (6 bases). Germline assignment: CDR1 LGHDT and CDR2 YNNKEL (reference sequence). V was shortened by 3 bases and J by 7 bases, with 9 bases between the two germline ends. The CDR3 runs to 12 residues. CDR3 in amino acids: CASSQGGRGYTF. In DNA, the CDR3 is TGTGCCAGCAGCCAGGGGGGGCGTGGCTACACCTTC.

The chain is built from TRBV10-3 and TRBJ1-3; D is perhaps TRBD1 (5 bases). CDR1 is ENHRY, CDR2 SYGVKD, per germline. This CDR3 spans 14 amino acids. The V gene lost 0 bases and the J gene lost 2 bases, with 5 bases spanning the gap. The CDR3 loop is CAISESGAGNTIYF. The CDR3 DNA follows: TGTGCCATCAGTGAGTCAGGGGCTGGAAACACCATATATTTT.

The J gene is TRBJ1-2, the V gene TRBV7-2, with 10 bases fitting TRBD1. Germline V gene data show CDR1 as SGHTA and CDR2 as FQGNSA. V lost 5 bases and J lost 7; bases outside the gene matches: 7. The CDR3 is made up of 14 amino acids. CDR3 loop: CASSAGGQGFGYTF. The CDR3 nucleotides are TGTGCCAGCAGCGCTGGGGGACAGGGGTTTGGCTACACCTTC.

The chain combines TRBV28 with TRBJ2-3, with TRBD2 matching 9 bases. V lost 8 bases and J lost 5; bases outside the gene matches: 17. The CDR3 is 17 amino acids. The germline gives CDR1 MDHEN, CDR2 SYDVKM. CDR3 in amino acids: CASPKGGLAGEGDTQYF. The CDR3 coding sequence is TGTGCCAGCCCCAAGGGGGGATTAGCGGGAGAGGGAGATACGCAGTATTTT.

This clone was seen just once. The V gene is TRBV5-1, the J gene TRBJ2-2, with 9 nucleotides matching TRBD1. Trimming removed 5 bases from V and 5 bases from J; junction bases left unmatched: 13. Per the germline V gene, CDR1 is SGHRS and CDR2 is YFSETQ. This CDR3 spans 17 amino acids. CDR3 nucleotides: TGCGCCAGCAGGCTCCCGACAGGGGGAGAGGTTACCGGGGAGCTGTTTTTT. Protein: CASRLPTGGEVTGELFF.